The 7 T cell receptor beta chains in this list originate from one sample, sequenced in a study of blood T cell repertoires in COVID-19. Clones were read by immunoSEQ multiplex PCR, and TCRdb kept only the in-frame ones, dropping some. The data show over 100,000 clones, roughly 77% seen once. Source material: peripheral blood. These receptors all stem from a man between 60 and 75 years old with active or convalescent COVID-19.

The chain uses TRBV28 and TRBJ2-3, with 8 bases that match TRBD1. The CDR3 covers 15 residues. V dropped 5 bases and J dropped 2; count of bases not matched to a gene: 6. Germline assignment: CDR1 MDHEN and CDR2 SYDVKM. This CDR3 reads CASSPTGAHTDTQYF. CDR3 bases: TGTGCCAGCAGTCCGACAGGGGCCCACACAGATACGCAGTATTTT.

This clone appeared once. CDR3 nucleotides: TGTGCCAGCAGTCGCGGGGGGAGCTCCTACAATGAGCAGTTCTTC. Translating it yields CASSRGGSSYNEQFF. The rearrangement uses TRBV28 and TRBJ2-1; 8 bases are a match to TRBD2. Germline CDR1 reads MDHEN; CDR2 reads SYDVKM. J was trimmed by 0 bases and V by 5 bases; bases with no gene match: 3. The CDR3 sequence is 15 residues long.

The gene calls are TRBV9 and TRBJ2-3; D possibly corresponds to TRBD2 (5 bases). V lost 0 bases to trimming and J lost 5 bases, with 16 bases between them. Germline V gene lookup returns CDR1 SGDLS and CDR2 YYNGEE. CDR3 length equals 16 residues. The CDR3 DNA reads TGTGCCAGCAGCGTAGAAAGAAGGGCGGGTAAAGATACGCAGTATTTT. It translates to CASSVERRAGKDTQYF.

The J gene is TRBJ2-7, the V gene TRBV24-1; D remains ambiguous. The CDR3 covers 12 residues. Germline CDR1 reads KGHDR; CDR2 reads SFDVKD. The CDR3 region has the DNA TGTCCCCCACCTAGGCGGCACTACGAGCAGTACTTC. Translation: CPPPRRHYEQYF.

The gene calls are TRBV5-4 and TRBJ1-2, with TRBD1 identical over 7 bases. Germline assignment: CDR1 SGHNT and CDR2 YYREEE (reference sequence). CDR3 length: 12 amino acids. V was clipped by 1 base and J by 14 bases; unmatched bases: 8. The CDR3 reads CASSLLEGARTF. CDR3 DNA sequence: TGTGCCAGCAGCTTGCTGGAGGGGGCGAGGACCTTC.

The chain has TRBV10-3 and TRBJ1-5; TRBD1 matches 8 bases. The V gene's germline CDR1 is ENHRY and CDR2 SYGVKD. V gave up 5 bases and J gave up 2 bases; unmatched junction bases: 5. The CDR3 runs to 15 residues. CDR3 sequence: CAISTDRGGNQPQHF. For the CDR3, the DNA is TGTGCCATCAGTACAGACAGGGGCGGCAATCAGCCCCAGCATTTT.

V and J are TRBV7-6 and TRBJ2-7; maybe TRBD2 (6 bases). This CDR3 has 14 amino acids. The ends were cut back, 5 bases at V and 0 bases at J, with 11 bases in the middle. Germline V lookup: CDR1 SGHVS, CDR2 FNYEAQ. The CDR3 DNA sequence: TGTGCCAGCAGCCCCCCCGGGGGCTCCTACGAGCAGTACTTC. Amino acids: CASSPPGGSYEQYF.